The 22 T cell receptor beta chains in this list originate from one sample, sequenced in a study of cytomegalovirus exposure and HLA in healthy donors. The PCR employed 60 Vbeta primers together with 13 Jbeta primers. Measured with immunoSEQ multiplex PCR; TCRdb has only the in-frame clones, and not every one. The table lists around 100,000 clones, around 75% of them singletons. Sequences were obtained from PBMCs. The receptors were gathered from a young woman in good health and CMV-seronegative.

The CDR3 is CAWSRYSNGYTF. Written as DNA, the CDR3 is TGTGCCTGGAGTCGATACAGCAACGGCTACACCTTC. The rearrangement links TRBV30 to TRBJ1-2; D remains unclear. CDR3 length equals 12 residues. The germline CDR1 and CDR2 sequences are GTSNPN and SVGIG (reference sequence). V was trimmed by 2 bases and J by 8 bases, leaving 12 bases between them.

This rearrangement joins TRBV6-5 to TRBJ2-7; a weak D match, TRBD2 (6 bases). The CDR3 runs 13 residues. Trimming removed 7 bases at V and 3 bases at J, with 13 bases between. Looked up from germline, CDR1 is MNHEY and CDR2 is SVGAGI. The DNA of the CDR3 is TGTGCCAGCACTCCGGGAGAGAACTACGAGCAGTACTTC. It translates to CASTPGENYEQYF.

The rearrangement joins TRBV27 to TRBJ1-6; D is unclear. CDR1 MNHEY and CDR2 SMNVEV come from the germline V gene (reference sequence). This CDR3 is 13 amino acids long. Trimming took off 5 bases at V and 7 bases at J, with 9 bases between the two ends. The CDR3 DNA follows: TGTGCCAGCAGTCCCCGTGGCAATTCACCCCTCCACTTT. Encoded protein: CASSPRGNSPLHF.

The V and J genes are TRBV5-1 and TRBJ2-2, with 12 positions matching TRBD1. CDR1 is SGHRS, CDR2 YFSETQ, per germline. This CDR3 region has 17 residues. V lost 0 bases, J lost 10 bases, and 10 bases stayed unmatched. This chain's CDR3 is CASSLGPTGTGGEELFF. CDR3 nucleotides: TGCGCCAGCAGCTTGGGTCCAACCGGGACAGGGGGCGAGGAGCTGTTTTTT.

The rearrangement uses TRBV7-9 and TRBJ1-1; no reliable D call. CDR1 and CDR2 (germline): SEHNR, FQNEAQ (reference sequence). Trimming took off 8 bases at V and 4 bases at J, with 14 bases between the two ends. This CDR3 has 13 residues. CDR3 protein: CASGRDGGTEAFF. The DNA for the CDR3 is TGTGCCAGCGGACGCGATGGAGGCACTGAAGCTTTCTTT. The full variable domain, with the rest looked up from reference TRBV7-9 and TRBJ1-1, is DTGVSQNPRHKITKRGQNVTFRCDPISEHNRLYWYRQTLGQGPEFLTYFQNEAQLEKSRLLSDRFSAERPKGSFSTLEIQRTEQGDSAMYLCASGRDGGTEAFFGQGTRLTVV.

This chain joins TRBV9 and TRBJ1-5, with 7 bases fitting TRBD1. Germline trimming cut 4 bases from V and 6 bases from J; bases unmatched to any gene: 10. The CDR3 contains 15 residues. CDR1 and CDR2 from the germline V gene are SGDLS and YYNGEE. In nucleotides, the CDR3 is TGTGCCAGCAGCCAGACAGGGAATTGGGGTCAGCCCCAGCATTTT. Translating it yields CASSQTGNWGQPQHF. Looking up the rest from reference TRBV9 and TRBJ1-5 gives the full variable domain: DSGVTQTPKHLITATGQRVTLRCSPRSGDLSVYWYQQSLDQGLQFLIQYYNGEERAKGNILERFSAQQFPDLHSELNLSSLELGDSALYFCASSQTGNWGQPQHFGDGTRLSIL.

The chain has TRBV5-1 and TRBJ1-1; 10 nucleotides align to TRBD1. Germline V gene sequence: CDR1 SGHRS, CDR2 YFSETQ. This CDR3 has 17 residues. With V trimmed by 0 bases and J by 4 bases, 9 bases remained unmatched. CDR3 in amino acids: CASSLGRQGAIVTEAFF. The CDR3 DNA reads as TGCGCCAGCAGCTTGGGTCGACAGGGGGCTATCGTCACTGAAGCTTTCTTT.

This clone was seen more than once but under ten times. V gene TRBV19 combines with J gene TRBJ2-7, with 7 bases lining up with TRBD2. V was clipped by 5 bases and J by 4 bases; unmatched bases: 11. Germline CDR1 reads LNHDA; CDR2 reads SQIVND (reference sequence). The CDR3 totals 15 residues. In DNA, the CDR3 is TGTGCCAGTAGTGTAAAGTGGGACTATGAGTACGAGCAGTACTTC. Protein sequence: CASSVKWDYEYEQYF. The full variable domain, completed using reference TRBV19 and TRBJ2-7, is DGGITQSPKYLFRKEGQNVTLSCEQNLNHDAMYWYRQDPGQGLRLIYYSQIVNDFQKGDIAEGYSVSREKKESFPLTVTSAQKNPTAFYLCASSVKWDYEYEQYFGPGTRLTVT.

The chain couples TRBV6-6 to TRBJ1-3, with D possibly matching TRBD1 (6 bases). CDR3 length: 14 residues. Germline lookup yields CDR1 MNHNY and CDR2 SVGAGI (reference sequence). V was shortened by 11 bases and J by 2 bases, with 16 bases between the two germline ends. CDR3 protein: CAARYGTTGNTIYF. The DNA for the CDR3 is TGTGCCGCCAGATACGGGACAACTGGAAACACCATATATTTT.

V is TRBV7-8 and J is TRBJ1-1, with TRBD1 as a possible D gene (5 bases). The CDR3 totals 11 residues. The germline V gene encodes CDR1 SGHVS and CDR2 FQNEAQ. V was cut by 5 bases and J by 4 bases, with 5 bases left in between. The CDR3 here is CASSRGTEAFF. CDR3 bases: TGTGCCAGCAGCAGGGGCACTGAAGCTTTCTTT.

The chain joins TRBV5-1 to TRBJ1-4; the match to TRBD1 covers 7 bases. Germline V gene sequence: CDR1 SGHRS, CDR2 YFSETQ. V trimming: 5 bases; J trimming: 2 bases; junction bases outside the gene matches: 3. The CDR3 loop spans 14 amino acids. CDR3 sequence (DNA): TGCGCCAGCAGTCCCAGGGGGACTAATGAAAAACTGTTTTTT. It encodes CASSPRGTNEKLFF. The whole variable domain, remainder taken from reference TRBV5-1 and TRBJ1-4, is KAGVTQTPRYLIKTRGQQVTLSCSPISGHRSVSWYQQTPGQGLQFLFEYFSETQRNKGNFPGRFSGRQFSNSRSEMNVSTLELGDSALYLCASSPRGTNEKLFFGSGTQLSVL.

This rearrangement joins TRBV5-4 to TRBJ1-5; 7 nucleotides align to TRBD1. The CDR3 runs 15 residues. The V gene end was trimmed by 3 bases and the J gene end by 1 base; junction bases not matched to a gene: 4. The V gene's germline CDR1 is SGHNT and CDR2 YYREEE (reference sequence). The DNA of the CDR3 is TGTGCCAGCAGCTCCGGGACAGCCAGCAATCAGCCCCAGCATTTT. Protein product: CASSSGTASNQPQHF. Using reference TRBV5-4 and TRBJ1-5 for the parts outside the CDR3, the full variable domain is ETGVTQSPTHLIKTRGQQVTLRCSSQSGHNTVSWYQQALGQGPQFIFQYYREEENGRGNFPPRFSGLQFPNYSSELNVNALELDDSALYLCASSSGTASNQPQHFGDGTRLSIL.

This clone was observed a handful of times. The chain uses TRBV6-5 and TRBJ1-2; D gene uncertain. V lost 6 bases, J lost 2 bases, and 7 bases lay in between. Germline values: CDR1 MNHEY, CDR2 SVGAGI. This CDR3 is built from 12 residues. The CDR3 region has the DNA TGTGCCAGCAGAACACAGAACTATGGCTACACCTTC. It translates to CASRTQNYGYTF.

J is TRBJ1-1 and V is TRBV29-1; D remains ambiguous. With 1 base removed from V and 6 bases from J, the gap between germline ends came to 12 bases. Germline V gene data show CDR1 as SQVTM and CDR2 as ANQGSEA. The CDR3 runs to 13 residues. The CDR3 DNA reads TGCAGCGTTGAAGGAGGTCTTCTTCCTGAAGCTTTCTTT. The encoded protein is CSVEGGLLPEAFF.

V is TRBV19 and J is TRBJ1-3; 8 positions match TRBD1. The germline gives CDR1 LNHDA, CDR2 SQIVND (reference sequence). V gave up 4 bases and J gave up 0 bases; unmatched junction bases: 14. This CDR3 is built from 19 residues. The CDR3 DNA reads as TGTGCCAGTAGTAGATGGACAGGGCAAAGGCGGAGCTCTGGAAACACCATATATTTT. It encodes CASSRWTGQRRSSGNTIYF.

The chain carries TRBV4-2 and TRBJ2-1; 7 bases map to TRBD1. The V and J ends lost 2 bases and 0 bases, in that order; junction bases with no gene match: 7. The CDR3 consists of 17 residues. Germline V gene data show CDR1 as LGHNA and CDR2 as YNFKEQ. CDR3 in DNA: TGTGCCAGCAGCCAACCTGAGACAGGGCTCTCCTACAATGAGCAGTTCTTC. Protein sequence: CASSQPETGLSYNEQFF.

This sequence joins TRBV6-6 and TRBJ1-6, with 8 bases matching TRBD1. In germline, CDR1 is MNHNY, CDR2 SVGAGI (reference sequence). The CDR3 extends over 15 amino acids. Trimming cost V 10 bases and J 6 bases; bases outside gene matches: 11. The chain's CDR3 is CATHRGQETNSPLHF. CDR3 nucleotides: TGTGCCACACATCGGGGACAGGAGACTAATTCACCCCTCCACTTT.

This sequence joins TRBV5-1 and TRBJ2-2, with a weak D call TRBD1 (7 bases). The CDR3 contains 15 residues. Trimming stripped 3 bases from V and 4 bases from J, with 13 bases between. From germline, CDR1 is SGHRS and CDR2 YFSETQ. As DNA, the CDR3 is TGCGCCAGCAGCTACCAGCAGGGGGGCACCGGGGAGCTGTTTTTT. Encoded protein: CASSYQQGGTGELFF.

The chain employs TRBV29-1 and TRBJ1-5, with D maybe TRBD1 (6 bases). Germline assignment: CDR1 SQVTM and CDR2 ANQGSEA. V was cut by 4 bases and J by 7 bases, with 14 bases left in between. The CDR3 runs to 13 residues. In DNA, the CDR3 is TGCAGCGTTGTTGCGGGGGCCGGCCAGCCCCAGCATTTT. This translates into CSVVAGAGQPQHF.

This clone appeared a few times. The V call is TRBV19, the J call TRBJ1-1; TRBD1 matches 8 bases. The V gene's germline CDR1 is LNHDA and CDR2 SQIVND (reference sequence). The length of the CDR3 is 16 residues. The V and J ends lost 1 base and 4 bases, in that order; junction bases with no gene match: 8. For the CDR3, the DNA is TGTGCCAGTAGTATAGTCGGGACAGGCGGACGCACTGAAGCTTTCTTT. Its translation: CASSIVGTGGRTEAFF.

The gene calls are TRBV7-9 and TRBJ1-2; TRBD1 is a possible D gene (6 bases). V was trimmed by 5 bases and J by 2 bases, leaving 12 bases between them. Germline CDR1 reads SEHNR; CDR2 reads FQNEAQ (reference sequence). This CDR3 contains 14 residues. The CDR3 DNA reads TGTGCCAGCAGCCCCGGGGGGCGAAACTATGGCTACACCTTC. Translation: CASSPGGRNYGYTF.

This chain connects TRBV5-1 to TRBJ2-6, with D maybe TRBD1 (5 bases). This CDR3 has 16 amino acids. V was trimmed by 0 bases and J by 0 bases, leaving 7 bases between them. Looked up from germline, CDR1 is SGHRS and CDR2 is YFSETQ. This CDR3 reads CASSLVGASGANVLTF. Written as DNA, the CDR3 is TGCGCCAGCAGCTTGGTTGGGGCCTCTGGGGCCAACGTCCTGACTTTC.